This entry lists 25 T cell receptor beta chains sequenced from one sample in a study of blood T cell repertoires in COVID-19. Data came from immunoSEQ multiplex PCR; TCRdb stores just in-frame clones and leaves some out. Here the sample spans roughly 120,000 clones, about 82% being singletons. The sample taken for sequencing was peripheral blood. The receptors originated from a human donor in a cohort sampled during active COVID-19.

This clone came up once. This chain's CDR3 is CASSQGRGNQPQHF. The CDR3 bases are TGCGCCAGCAGCCAGGGCAGGGGTAATCAGCCCCAGCATTTT. The V gene is TRBV4-1, the J gene TRBJ1-5, with D possibly being TRBD1 (6 bases). Between the trimmed V and J ends, which lost 3 bases and 4 bases, there was a span of 10 bases. Germline V gene data show CDR1 as MGHRA and CDR2 as YSYEKL. CDR3 size: 14 residues.

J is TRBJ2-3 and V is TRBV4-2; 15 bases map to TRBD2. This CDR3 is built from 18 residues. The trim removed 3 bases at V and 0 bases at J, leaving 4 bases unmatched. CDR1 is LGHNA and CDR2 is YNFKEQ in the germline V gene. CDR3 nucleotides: TGTGCCAGCAGCCAGGGACTAGCGGGAGGTTCGAGCACAGATACGCAGTATTTT. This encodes CASSQGLAGGSSTDTQYF.

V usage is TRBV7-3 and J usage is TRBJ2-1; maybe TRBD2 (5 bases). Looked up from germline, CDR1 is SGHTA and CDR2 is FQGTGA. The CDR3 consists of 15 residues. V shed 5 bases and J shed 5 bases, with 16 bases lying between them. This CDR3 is CASSVRGLTDNEQFF. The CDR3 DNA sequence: TGTGCCAGCAGCGTCCGGGGATTGACGGACAATGAGCAGTTCTTC.

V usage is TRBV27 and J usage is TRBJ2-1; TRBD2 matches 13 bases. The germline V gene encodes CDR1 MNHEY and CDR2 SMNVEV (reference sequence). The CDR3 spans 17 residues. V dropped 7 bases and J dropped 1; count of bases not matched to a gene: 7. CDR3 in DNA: TGTGCCAGCACTGGACTAGCGGGAGAAGAATCCTACAATGAGCAGTTCTTC. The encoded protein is CASTGLAGEESYNEQFF.

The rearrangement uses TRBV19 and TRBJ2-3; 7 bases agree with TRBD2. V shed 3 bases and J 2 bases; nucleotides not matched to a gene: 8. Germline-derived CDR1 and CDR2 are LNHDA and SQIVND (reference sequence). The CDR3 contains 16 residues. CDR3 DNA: TGTGCCAGTAGTATCGGCGCGGGAGCCCCCACAGATACGCAGTATTTT. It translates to CASSIGAGAPTDTQYF.

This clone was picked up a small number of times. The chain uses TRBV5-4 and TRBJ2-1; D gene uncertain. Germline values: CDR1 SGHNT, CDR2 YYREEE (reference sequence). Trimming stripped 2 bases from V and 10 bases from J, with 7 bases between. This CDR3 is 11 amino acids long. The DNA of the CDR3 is TGTGCCAGCAGCTTCTCCTACGAGCAGTTCTTC. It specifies CASSFSYEQFF.

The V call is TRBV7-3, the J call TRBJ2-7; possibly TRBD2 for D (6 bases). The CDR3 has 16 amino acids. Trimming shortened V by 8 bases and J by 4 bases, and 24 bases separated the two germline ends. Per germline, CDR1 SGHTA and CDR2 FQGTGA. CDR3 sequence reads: CASHRGGRGRDYEQYF. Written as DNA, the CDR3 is TGTGCCAGCCACCGGGGAGGACGCGGAAGAGATTACGAGCAGTACTTC. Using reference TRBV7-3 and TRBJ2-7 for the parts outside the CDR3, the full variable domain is GAGVSQTPSNKVTEKGKYVELRCDPISGHTALYWYRQSLGQGPEFLIYFQGTGAADDSGLPNDRFFAVRPEGSVSTLKIQRTERGDSAVYLCASHRGGRGRDYEQYFGPGTRLTVT.

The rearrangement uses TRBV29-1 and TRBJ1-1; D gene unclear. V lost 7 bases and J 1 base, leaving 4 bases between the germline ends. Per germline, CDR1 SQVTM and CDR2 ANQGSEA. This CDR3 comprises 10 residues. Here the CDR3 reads CSAANTEAFF. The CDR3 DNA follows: TGCAGCGCAGCGAACACTGAAGCTTTCTTT.

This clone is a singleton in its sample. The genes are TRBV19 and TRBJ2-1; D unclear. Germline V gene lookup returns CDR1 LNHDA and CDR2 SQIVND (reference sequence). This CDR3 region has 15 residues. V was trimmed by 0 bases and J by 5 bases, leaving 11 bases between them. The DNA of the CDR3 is TGTGCCAGTAGTATAGATGGGTGGAGTAACAATGAGCAGTTCTTC. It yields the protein CASSIDGWSNNEQFF.

CDR3 amino acids: CASSPGGDRGTNYGYTF. The CDR3 DNA reads as TGTGCCAGTAGTCCCGGGGGGGACAGGGGTACGAACTATGGCTACACCTTC. The chain carries TRBV19 and TRBJ1-2, with 10 positions matching TRBD1. Germline V gives CDR1 LNHDA, CDR2 SQIVND (reference sequence). V gave up 5 bases and J gave up 2 bases; unmatched junction bases: 11. The CDR3 runs to 17 residues.

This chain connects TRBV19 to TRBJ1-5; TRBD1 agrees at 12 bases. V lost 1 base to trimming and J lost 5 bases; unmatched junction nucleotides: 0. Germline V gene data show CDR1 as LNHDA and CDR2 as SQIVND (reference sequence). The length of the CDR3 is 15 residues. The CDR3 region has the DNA TGTGCCAGTAGTATAGGGGACAGGGGGCATCAGCCCCAGCATTTT. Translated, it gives CASSIGDRGHQPQHF.

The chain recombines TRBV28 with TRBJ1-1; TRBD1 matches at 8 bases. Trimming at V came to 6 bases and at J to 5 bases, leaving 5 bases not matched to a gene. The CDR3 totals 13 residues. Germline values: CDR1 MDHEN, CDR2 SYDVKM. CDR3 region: CASRYTGGTEAFF. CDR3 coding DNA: TGTGCCAGCAGATATACAGGGGGAACTGAAGCTTTCTTT.

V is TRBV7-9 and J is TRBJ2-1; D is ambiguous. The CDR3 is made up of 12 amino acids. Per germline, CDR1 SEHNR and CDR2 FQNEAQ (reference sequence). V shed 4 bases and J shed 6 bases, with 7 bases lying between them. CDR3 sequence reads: CASSSIGNEQFF. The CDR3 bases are TGTGCCAGCAGCTCGATCGGCAATGAGCAGTTCTTC. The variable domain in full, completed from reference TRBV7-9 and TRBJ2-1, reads DTGVSQNPRHKITKRGQNVTFRCDPISEHNRLYWYRQTLGQGPEFLTYFQNEAQLEKSRLLSDRFSAERPKGSFSTLEIQRTEQGDSAMYLCASSSIGNEQFFGPGTRLTVL.

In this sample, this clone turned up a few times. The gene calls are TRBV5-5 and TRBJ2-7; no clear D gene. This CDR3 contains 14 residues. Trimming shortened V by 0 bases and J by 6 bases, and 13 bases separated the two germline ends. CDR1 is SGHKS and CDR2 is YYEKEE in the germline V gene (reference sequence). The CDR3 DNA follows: TGTGCCAGCAGCTTGGGCACAGCCCTCCGCGAGCAGTACTTC. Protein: CASSLGTALREQYF.

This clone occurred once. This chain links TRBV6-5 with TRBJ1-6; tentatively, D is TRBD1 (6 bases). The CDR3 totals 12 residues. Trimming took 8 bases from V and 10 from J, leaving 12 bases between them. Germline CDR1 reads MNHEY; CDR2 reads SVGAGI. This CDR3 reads CASGHRDSPLHF. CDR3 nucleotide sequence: TGTGCCAGCGGACACAGGGACTCACCCCTCCACTTT.

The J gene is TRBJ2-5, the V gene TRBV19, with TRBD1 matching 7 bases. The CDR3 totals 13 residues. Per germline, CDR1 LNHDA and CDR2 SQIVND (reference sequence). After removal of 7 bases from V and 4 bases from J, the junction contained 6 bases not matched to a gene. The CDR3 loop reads CASNKGAGETQYF. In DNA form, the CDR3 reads TGTGCCAGTAATAAGGGGGCGGGAGAGACCCAGTACTTC.

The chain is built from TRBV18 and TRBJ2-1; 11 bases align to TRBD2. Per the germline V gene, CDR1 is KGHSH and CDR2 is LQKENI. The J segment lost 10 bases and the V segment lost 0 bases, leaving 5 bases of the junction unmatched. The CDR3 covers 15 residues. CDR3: CASSPPTSGRGEQFF. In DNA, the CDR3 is TGTGCCAGCTCACCACCAACTAGCGGGAGAGGAGAGCAGTTCTTC.

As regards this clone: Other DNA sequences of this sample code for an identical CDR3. CDR3 DNA: TGTGCCAGCAGCTTAGACAGGAACACTGAAGCTTTCTTT. Protein: CASSLDRNTEAFF. This chain joins TRBV11-2 and TRBJ1-1; the D is unclear. Germline V gene sequence: CDR1 SGHAT, CDR2 FQNNGV. The V gene lost 0 bases and the J gene lost 1 base, with 3 bases spanning the gap. This CDR3 comprises 13 residues.

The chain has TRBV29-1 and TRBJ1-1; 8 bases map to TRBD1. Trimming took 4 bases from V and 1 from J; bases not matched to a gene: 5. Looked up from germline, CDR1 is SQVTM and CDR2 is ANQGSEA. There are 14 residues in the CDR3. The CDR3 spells CSVGQGLSNTEAFF. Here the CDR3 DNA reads TGCAGCGTTGGACAGGGGCTCTCGAACACTGAAGCTTTCTTT.

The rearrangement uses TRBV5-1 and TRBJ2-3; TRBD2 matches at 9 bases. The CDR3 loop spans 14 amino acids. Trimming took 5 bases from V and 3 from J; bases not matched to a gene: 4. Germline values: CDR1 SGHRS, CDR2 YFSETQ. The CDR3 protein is CASSTSGPTDTQYF. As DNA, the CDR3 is TGCGCCAGCAGTACTAGCGGGCCGACAGATACGCAGTATTTT.

The CDR3 region has the DNA TGTGCCAGTAGTAAACTAGCGGGGGCCTACAATGAGCAGTTCTTC. Its protein is CASSKLAGAYNEQFF. V is TRBV19 and J is TRBJ2-1; 11 bases are a match to TRBD2. Germline V CDR1 and CDR2: LNHDA, SQIVND (reference sequence). With 4 bases clipped from V and 2 bases from J, the junction kept 1 base outside the gene matches. The CDR3 contains 15 residues.

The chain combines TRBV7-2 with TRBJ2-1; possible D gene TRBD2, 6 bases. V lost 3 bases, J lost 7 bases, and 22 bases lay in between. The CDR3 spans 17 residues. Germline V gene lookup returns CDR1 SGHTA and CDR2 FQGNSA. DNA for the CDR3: TGTGCCAGCAGCTTGGTTGCCGGGAGTCTTTTGGGGAATGAGCAGTTCTTC. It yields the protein CASSLVAGSLLGNEQFF.

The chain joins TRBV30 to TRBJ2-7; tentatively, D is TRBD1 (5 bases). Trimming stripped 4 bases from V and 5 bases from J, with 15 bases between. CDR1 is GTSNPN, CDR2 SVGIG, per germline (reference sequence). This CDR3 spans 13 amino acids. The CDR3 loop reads CAWNGRDDDEQYF. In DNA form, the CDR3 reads TGTGCCTGGAACGGCAGGGATGATGACGAGCAGTACTTC.

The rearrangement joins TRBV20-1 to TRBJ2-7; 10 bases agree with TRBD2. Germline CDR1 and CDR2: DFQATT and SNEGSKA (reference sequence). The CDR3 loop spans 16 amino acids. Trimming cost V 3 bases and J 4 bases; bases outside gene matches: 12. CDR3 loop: CSASTLSLAGTYEQYF. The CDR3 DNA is TGCAGTGCTAGTACCCTGTCACTAGCGGGGACATACGAGCAGTACTTC.

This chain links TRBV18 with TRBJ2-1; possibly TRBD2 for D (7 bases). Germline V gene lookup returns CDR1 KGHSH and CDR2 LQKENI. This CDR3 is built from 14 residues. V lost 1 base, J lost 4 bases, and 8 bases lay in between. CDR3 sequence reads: CASSPQGGYNEQFF. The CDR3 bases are TGTGCCAGCTCACCACAGGGGGGGTACAATGAGCAGTTCTTC.